This TCR beta chain is drawn from a study of blood T cell repertoires in COVID-19. Participants spanned ages about 18 to 90 years and resided in around 25 US areas. Some clones are missing from TCRdb's copy, which holds only in-frame ones; the method was immunoSEQ multiplex PCR. This sample yields fewer than 200,000 clones, of which roughly 89% are seen a single time; about 3.2% belongs to the top ten. V shed 7 bases, J shed 0 bases, and the junction held 6 bases outside the gene matches. Looked up from germline, CDR1 is MNHEY and CDR2 is SVGAGI. CDR3 length equals 14 residues. The receptor was derived from a woman in her 30s who had been exposed to COVID-19. Sequencing input: PBMCs or T cells enriched from blood (not recorded which). This chain connects TRBV6-5 to TRBJ2-7, with 7 bases aligning to TRBD2. The CDR3: CASKVGGASYEQYF. The CDR3 DNA follows: TGTGCCAGCAAAGTGGGAGGGGCCTCCTACGAGCAGTACTTC.